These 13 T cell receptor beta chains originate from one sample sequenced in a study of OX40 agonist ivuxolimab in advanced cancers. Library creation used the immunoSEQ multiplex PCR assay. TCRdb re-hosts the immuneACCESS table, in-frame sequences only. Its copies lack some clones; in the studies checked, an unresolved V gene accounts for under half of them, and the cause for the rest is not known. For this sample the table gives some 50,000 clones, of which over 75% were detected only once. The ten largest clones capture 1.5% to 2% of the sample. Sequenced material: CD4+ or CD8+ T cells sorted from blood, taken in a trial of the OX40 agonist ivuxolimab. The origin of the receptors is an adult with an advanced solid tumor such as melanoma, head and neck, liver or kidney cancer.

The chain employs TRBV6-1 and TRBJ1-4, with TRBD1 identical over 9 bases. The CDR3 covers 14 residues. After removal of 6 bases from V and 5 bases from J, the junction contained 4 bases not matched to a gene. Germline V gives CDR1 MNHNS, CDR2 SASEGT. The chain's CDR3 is CASRVGQGNEKLFF. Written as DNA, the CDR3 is TGTGCCAGCAGGGTGGGACAGGGCAATGAAAAACTGTTTTTT.

Here the CDR3 DNA reads TGTGCCAGCACCGCCGGTGGGTTTGCAGAAGAAAAACTGTTTTTT. Its protein product is CASTAGGFAEEKLFF. This sequence joins TRBV7-8 and TRBJ1-4; D is undetermined. V lost 7 bases and J lost 8, with 20 bases in between. Germline CDR1 is SGHVS and CDR2 is FQNEAQ. The CDR3 has 15 residues.

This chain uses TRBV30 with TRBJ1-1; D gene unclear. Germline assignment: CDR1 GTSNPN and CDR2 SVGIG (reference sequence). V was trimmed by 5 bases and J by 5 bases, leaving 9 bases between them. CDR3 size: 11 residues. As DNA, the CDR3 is TGTGCCTGGGGAATGGGTACTGAAGCTTTCTTT. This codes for CAWGMGTEAFF.

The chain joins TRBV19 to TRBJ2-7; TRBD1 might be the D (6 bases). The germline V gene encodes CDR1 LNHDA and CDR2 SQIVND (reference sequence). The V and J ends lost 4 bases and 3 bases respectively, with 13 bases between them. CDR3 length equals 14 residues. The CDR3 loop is CASSNPGQNYEQYF. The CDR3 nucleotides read TGTGCCAGTAGTAACCCGGGACAAAACTACGAGCAGTACTTC.

This CDR3 is CASSLAGGPFVTDTQYF. CDR3 in DNA: TGTGCCAGCAGTTTGGCGGGGGGGCCCTTTGTGACAGATACGCAGTATTTT. The chain employs TRBV27 and TRBJ2-3; TRBD2 aligns across 9 bases. This CDR3 comprises 17 residues. Germline-derived CDR1 and CDR2 are MNHEY and SMNVEV (reference sequence). With V trimmed by 3 bases and J by 3 bases, 10 bases remained unmatched.

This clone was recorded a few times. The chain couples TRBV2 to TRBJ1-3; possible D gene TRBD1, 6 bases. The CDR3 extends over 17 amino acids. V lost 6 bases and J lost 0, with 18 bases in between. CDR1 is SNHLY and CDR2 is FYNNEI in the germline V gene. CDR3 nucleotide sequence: TGTGCCAGCAGGCCCCCGGGACAAACCTTCTCTGGAAACACCATATATTTT. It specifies CASRPPGQTFSGNTIYF.

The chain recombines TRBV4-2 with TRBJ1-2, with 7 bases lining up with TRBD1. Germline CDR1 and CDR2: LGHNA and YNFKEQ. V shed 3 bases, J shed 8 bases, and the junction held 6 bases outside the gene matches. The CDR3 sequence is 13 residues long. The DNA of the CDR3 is TGTGCCAGCAGCCAGATTAGGGGGCTCGGCTACACCTTC. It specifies CASSQIRGLGYTF.

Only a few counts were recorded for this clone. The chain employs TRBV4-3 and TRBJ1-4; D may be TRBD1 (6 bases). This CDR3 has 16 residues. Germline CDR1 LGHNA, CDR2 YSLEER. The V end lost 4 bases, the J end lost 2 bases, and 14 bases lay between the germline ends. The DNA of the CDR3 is TGCGCCAGCAGCCGGAACAGGGCTTTGACTAATGAAAAACTGTTTTTT. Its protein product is CASSRNRALTNEKLFF.

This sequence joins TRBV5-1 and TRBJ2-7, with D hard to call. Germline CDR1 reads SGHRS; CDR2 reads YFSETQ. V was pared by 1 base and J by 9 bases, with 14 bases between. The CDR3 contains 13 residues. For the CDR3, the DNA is TGCGCCAGCAGCTTGACCGGCGAGGTAGTGCAGTACTTC. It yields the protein CASSLTGEVVQYF.

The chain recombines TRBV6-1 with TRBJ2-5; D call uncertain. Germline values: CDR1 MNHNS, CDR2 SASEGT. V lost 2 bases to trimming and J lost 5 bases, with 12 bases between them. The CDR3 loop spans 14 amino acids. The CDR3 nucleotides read TGTGCCAGCAGTGAAAAGGGCGCCTGGGAGACCCAGTACTTC. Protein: CASSEKGAWETQYF.

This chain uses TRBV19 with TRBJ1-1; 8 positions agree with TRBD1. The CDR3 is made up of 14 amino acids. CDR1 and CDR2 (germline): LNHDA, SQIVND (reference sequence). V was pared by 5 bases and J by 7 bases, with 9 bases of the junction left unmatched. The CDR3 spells CASSRPGQVNEAFF. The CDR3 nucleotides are TGTGCCAGTAGTCGGCCGGGACAGGTAAATGAAGCTTTCTTT.

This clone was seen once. The CDR3 loop reads CASSSRTSGYTDTQYF. CDR3 coding DNA: TGCGCCAGCAGCTCGCGGACTAGCGGTTACACAGATACGCAGTATTTT. The V gene is TRBV5-1, the J gene TRBJ2-3; 10 bases are a match to TRBD2. Losses at the gene ends were 3 bases for V and 2 bases for J; bases not matched to a gene: 6. The CDR3 runs to 16 residues. The germline V gene has CDR1 SGHRS and CDR2 YFSETQ.

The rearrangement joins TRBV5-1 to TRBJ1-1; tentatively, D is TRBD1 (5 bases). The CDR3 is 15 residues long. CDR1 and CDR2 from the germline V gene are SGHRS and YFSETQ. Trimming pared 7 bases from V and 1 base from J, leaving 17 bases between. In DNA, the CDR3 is TGCGCCAGCGGGGGAGGGAGGCTCTCGAACACTGAAGCTTTCTTT. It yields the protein CASGGGRLSNTEAFF.